The next 18 T cell receptor beta chains were all read from a single sample in a study of shared clonotypes between healthy human individuals. Produced via immunoSEQ multiplex PCR; TCRdb's table is partial and in-frame only. The repertoire consists of some 900,000 clones, with more than 75% occurring once and the leading ten covering over 1.3%. Material: memory CD4+ T cells sorted from blood. Subset defined: CD45RA-negative fraction. The receptor source for this set is a man younger than 30 in good health.

The chain is built from TRBV11-2 and TRBJ2-1; 8 nucleotides match TRBD1. J lost 7 bases, V lost 5 bases, and 7 bases had no gene match. The CDR3 spans 14 residues. Germline values: CDR1 SGHAT, CDR2 FQNNGV. DNA of the CDR3: TGTGCCAGCAGCCCACAGGGGGGTATAAATGAGCAGTTCTTC. Protein: CASSPQGGINEQFF.

V gene TRBV7-3 combines with J gene TRBJ2-5, with a possible D match to TRBD1 (5 bases). The CDR3 is made up of 12 amino acids. CDR1 and CDR2 from the germline V gene are SGHTA and FQGTGA. Trimming left V 4 bases short and J 10 bases short, with 13 bases between. CDR3 sequence (DNA): TGTGCCAGCAGCTCCCCGCCAGGGCGCCAGTACTTC. Amino acids: CASSSPPGRQYF.

The J gene is TRBJ1-1, the V gene TRBV5-4; 8 nucleotides agree with TRBD1. Germline CDR1 is SGHNT and CDR2 is YYREEE (reference sequence). Trimming cost V 4 bases and J 8 bases; bases outside gene matches: 4. CDR3 length: 12 residues. The CDR3 region is CASSLRDREAFF. As DNA, the CDR3 is TGTGCCAGCAGCCTCCGGGACAGGGAAGCTTTCTTT.

This clone was recorded only once. A much larger clone differs from this one at a single base, so this may be a read error. This rearrangement joins TRBV7-2 to TRBJ2-3; no firm D call. The germline V gene has CDR1 SGHTA and CDR2 FQGNSA. Trimming removed 2 bases at V and 2 bases at J, with 5 bases between. The CDR3 extends over 13 amino acids. CDR3 nucleotide sequence: TGTGCCAGCAGCTTATCTTACACAGATACGCAGTATTTT. This gives the protein CASSLSYTDTQYF.

This clone was counted a single time. The chain is built from TRBV6-5 and TRBJ2-2; 8 bases line up with TRBD1. CDR3 size: 15 residues. With V trimmed by 6 bases and J by 6 bases, 9 bases remained unmatched. The germline gives CDR1 MNHEY, CDR2 SVGAGI. The CDR3 spells CASRTGGNIAGELFF. The CDR3 region has the DNA TGTGCCAGCAGAACAGGGGGTAATATCGCCGGGGAGCTGTTTTTT.

This chain joins TRBV30 and TRBJ2-3; D is undetermined. The V end lost 4 bases, the J end lost 4 bases, and 12 bases lay between the germline ends. CDR1 and CDR2 (germline): GTSNPN, SVGIG (reference sequence). CDR3 length: 13 residues. DNA for the CDR3: TGTGCCTGGAAGAGAGAGCGAGCAGATACGCAGTATTTT. It is translated as CAWKRERADTQYF.

The chain joins TRBV15 to TRBJ2-7; D remains unclear. The CDR3 contains 14 residues. CDR1 is LNHNV and CDR2 is YYDKDF in the germline V gene (reference sequence). The V end was cut by 0 bases, the J end by 6 bases, with 12 bases between. Here the CDR3 DNA reads TGTGCCACCAGCAGAGATAAGGGTCCTATCGAGCAGTACTTC. Translation: CATSRDKGPIEQYF. The whole variable domain, filled in from reference TRBV15 and TRBJ2-7, reads DAMVIQNPRYQVTQFGKPVTLSCSQTLNHNVMYWYQQKSSQAPKLLFHYYDKDFNNEADTPDNFQSRRPNTSFCFLDIRSPGLGDTAMYLCATSRDKGPIEQYFGPGTRLTVT.

This clone appeared a single time. The rearrangement links TRBV10-3 to TRBJ2-5; TRBD2 is a possible D gene (6 bases). The CDR3 covers 16 residues. V was cut by 0 bases and J by 2 bases, with 13 bases left in between. In germline, CDR1 is ENHRY, CDR2 SYGVKD. DNA for the CDR3: TGTGCCATCAGTGAGTCGTTCGCGGGAAAACAAGAGACCCAGTACTTC. Translating gives CAISESFAGKQETQYF.

The chain carries TRBV29-1 and TRBJ2-1, with 11 positions matching TRBD2. CDR1 and CDR2 from the germline V gene are SQVTM and ANQGSEA. The CDR3 is made up of 14 amino acids. The trim removed 7 bases at V and 6 bases at J, leaving 8 bases unmatched. The CDR3 here is CSAETSGITNEQFF. In DNA, the CDR3 is TGCAGCGCCGAGACTAGCGGGATCACCAATGAGCAGTTCTTC.

This clone showed up just once. V is TRBV18 and J is TRBJ2-7; 10 bases are a match to TRBD2. This CDR3 has 15 residues. Germline V gene sequence: CDR1 KGHSH, CDR2 LQKENI. Unmatched junction bases numbered 2, after V lost 3 bases and J lost 0 bases. The DNA for the CDR3 is TGTGCCAGCTCACCGGCTAGCGGGAGCTCCTACGAGCAGTACTTC. It specifies CASSPASGSSYEQYF.

The chain recombines TRBV11-1 with TRBJ2-1; 9 bases agree with TRBD1. After removal of 4 bases from V and 0 bases from J, the junction contained 1 base not matched to a gene. Germline assignment: CDR1 SGHAT and CDR2 FQDESV (reference sequence). The CDR3 contains 15 residues. This CDR3 is CASSSGQGSYNEQFF. DNA of the CDR3: TGTGCCAGCAGCTCGGGACAGGGCTCCTACAATGAGCAGTTCTTC.

The J gene is TRBJ1-3, the V gene TRBV7-8; TRBD1 matches at 8 bases. This CDR3 comprises 15 residues. CDR1 and CDR2 from the germline V gene are SGHVS and FQNEAQ. After removal of 3 bases from V and 2 bases from J, the junction contained 3 bases not matched to a gene. The CDR3 spells CASSLGGQAGNTIYF. In DNA, the CDR3 is TGTGCCAGCAGCTTGGGGGGACAGGCTGGAAACACCATATATTTT. The whole variable domain, remainder taken from reference TRBV7-8 and TRBJ1-3, is GAGVSQSPRYKVAKRGQDVALRCDPISGHVSLFWYQQALGQGPEFLTYFQNEAQLDKSGLPSDRFFAERPEGSVSTLKIQRTQQEDSAVYLCASSLGGQAGNTIYFGEGSWLTVV.

V is TRBV7-9 and J is TRBJ2-7, with 8 bases lining up with TRBD1. The CDR3 is 16 amino acids. J was trimmed by 3 bases and V by 5 bases; bases with no gene match: 12. Germline lookup yields CDR1 SEHNR and CDR2 FQNEAQ (reference sequence). The CDR3 coding sequence is TGTGCCAGCAGCGACCCGATAGGACAGGGCTACTACGAGCAGTACTTC. The encoded protein is CASSDPIGQGYYEQYF.

This clone was seen only a few times. The rearrangement joins TRBV28 to TRBJ2-3; perhaps TRBD2 as D (6 bases). CDR1 and CDR2 from the germline V gene are MDHEN and SYDVKM. There are 14 residues in the CDR3. The V end lost 2 bases, the J end lost 6 bases, and 12 bases lay between the germline ends. CDR3 residues: CASSLLGREDTQYF. CDR3 sequence (DNA): TGTGCCAGCAGTTTACTGGGTCGGGAGGATACGCAGTATTTT.

CDR3 nucleotide sequence: TGTGCCAGCAGTTTACCGGGAGGGCCGGAGACCCAGTACTTC. It yields the protein CASSLPGGPETQYF. The gene calls are TRBV28 and TRBJ2-5; the match to TRBD2 covers 8 bases. Germline CDR1 MDHEN, CDR2 SYDVKM. With 2 bases clipped from V and 5 bases from J, the junction kept 4 bases outside the gene matches. CDR3 length equals 14 residues. The full variable domain, in which reference TRBV28 and TRBJ2-5 provide the parts outside the CDR3, is DVKVTQSSRYLVKRTGEKVFLECVQDMDHENMFWYRQDPGLGLRLIYFSYDVKMKEKGDIPEGYSVSREKKERFSLILESASTNQTSMYLCASSLPGGPETQYFGPGTRLLVL.

This clone was observed a handful of times. The rearrangement joins TRBV7-6 to TRBJ2-1; 7 bases fit TRBD2. This CDR3 spans 15 amino acids. Looked up from germline, CDR1 is SGHVS and CDR2 is FNYEAQ. The V and J ends lost 5 bases and 7 bases, in that order; junction bases with no gene match: 11. The CDR3 region is CASSQREGGRNEQFF. In DNA form, the CDR3 reads TGTGCCAGCAGCCAAAGGGAGGGTGGAAGGAATGAGCAGTTCTTC.

The chain's CDR3 is CASSWPFPGQGNYGYTF. The CDR3 nucleotides read TGTGCCAGCAGCTGGCCCTTTCCCGGACAGGGAAACTATGGCTACACCTTC. V gene TRBV11-2 combines with J gene TRBJ1-2; 8 bases fit TRBD1. CDR3 length: 17 amino acids. Germline CDR1 reads SGHAT; CDR2 reads FQNNGV. V trimming: 4 bases; J trimming: 2 bases; junction bases outside the gene matches: 12.

The chain carries TRBV19 and TRBJ2-2, with 7 bases aligning to TRBD1. The trim removed 7 bases at V and 1 base at J, leaving 3 bases unmatched. Looked up from germline, CDR1 is LNHDA and CDR2 is SQIVND (reference sequence). This CDR3 has 14 residues. The CDR3 nucleotides are TGTGCCAGTACCCGGACAGGGAACACCGGGGAGCTGTTTTTT. Amino acid sequence: CASTRTGNTGELFF.